The 23 T cell receptor beta chains in this list originate from one sample, sequenced in a study of blood T cell repertoires in COVID-19. Profiled with immunoSEQ multiplex PCR; TCRdb holds only in-frame clones, not every one. The data hold 200,000 to 300,000 clones, with more than 75% observed a single time. Sequencing input: PBMCs or T cells enriched from blood (not recorded which). Receptor source: a man aged 35 to 55 who had recovered from COVID-19.

The chain uses TRBV24-1 and TRBJ2-7, with 7 bases fitting TRBD1. V lost 4 bases and J lost 3; bases outside the gene matches: 5. CDR1 is KGHDR, CDR2 SFDVKD, per germline. The CDR3 consists of 14 residues. The CDR3 coding sequence is TGTGCCACCAGTGACCACGGGACAGACTACGAGCAGTACTTC. Translation: CATSDHGTDYEQYF.

The chain employs TRBV15 and TRBJ1-1, with 7 bases lining up with TRBD1. Germline V lookup: CDR1 LNHNV, CDR2 YYDKDF (reference sequence). This CDR3 has 14 residues. V shed 0 bases, J shed 7 bases, and the junction held 5 bases outside the gene matches. The DNA for the CDR3 is TGTGCCACCAGCAGAGACGCGGGGACAGATGAAGCTTTCTTT. Translated, it gives CATSRDAGTDEAFF.

This chain joins TRBV6-2 or TRBV6-3 and TRBJ1-5, with a weak D call TRBD1 (6 bases). Germline CDR1 is MNHEY and CDR2 is SVGEGT. The CDR3 sequence is 15 residues long. Trimming stripped 5 bases from V and 5 bases from J, with 16 bases between. The DNA of the CDR3 is TGTGCCAGCAGTCAAGAGGCGGCAGGGGATCAGCCCCAGCATTTT. This translates into CASSQEAAGDQPQHF.

V gene TRBV19 combines with J gene TRBJ1-2; D is possibly TRBD1 (5 bases). The CDR3 loop spans 14 amino acids. CDR1 LNHDA and CDR2 SQIVND come from the germline V gene (reference sequence). Trimming shortened V by 7 bases and J by 8 bases, and 20 bases separated the two germline ends. The DNA of the CDR3 is TGTGCCAGTACACTCCAGGGACTTCTTTCGGGCTACACCTTC. This translates into CASTLQGLLSGYTF.

The count of this clone is one. The CDR3 DNA sequence: TGTGCCAGCAGTCCGCCAAGGGGGCCCAACGAGCAGTACTTC. As protein: CASSPPRGPNEQYF. The rearrangement links TRBV28 to TRBJ2-7; 7 bases match TRBD1. After removal of 5 bases from V and 5 bases from J, the junction contained 9 bases not matched to a gene. The CDR3 loop spans 14 amino acids. Germline values: CDR1 MDHEN, CDR2 SYDVKM.

The rearrangement joins TRBV21-1 to TRBJ2-4; whether TRBD1, the table's D call, matches the DNA was not checked. TRBV21-1 is recorded as a pseudogene. The CDR3 sequence is 14 residues long. The DNA for the CDR3 is TGTGCCAGCAGCCCACAGGCTAATAAAAACATTCAGTACTTC. This codes for CASSPQANKNIQYF.

This chain joins TRBV27 and TRBJ1-2; D is unclear. Germline CDR1 is MNHEY and CDR2 is SMNVEV (reference sequence). The CDR3 length is 12 residues. V was cut by 5 bases and J by 4 bases, with 8 bases left in between. The CDR3 is CASSPSGYGYTF. DNA for the CDR3: TGTGCCAGCAGTCCGTCCGGCTATGGCTACACCTTC.

This clone was detected once. V is TRBV5-1 and J is TRBJ1-3, with TRBD1 as a possible D gene (5 bases). The CDR3 covers 15 residues. V lost 4 bases and J lost 0, with 11 bases in between. The germline V gene has CDR1 SGHRS and CDR2 YFSETQ. The DNA of the CDR3 is TGCGCCAGCAGCGCAGACAGTGTCTCTGGAAACACCATATATTTT. Amino acids: CASSADSVSGNTIYF.

The chain links TRBV5-1 to TRBJ2-7; a possible D gene is TRBD1 (8 bases). Germline CDR1 and CDR2: SGHRS and YFSETQ. V gave up 5 bases and J gave up 5 bases, with 14 bases separating them. This CDR3 spans 13 amino acids. In DNA, the CDR3 is TGCGCCAGCAGTGGACAGGGACTACACGAGCAGTACTTC. It specifies CASSGQGLHEQYF.

The chain employs TRBV19 and TRBJ1-2; 11 bases fit TRBD1. CDR1 is LNHDA, CDR2 SQIVND, per germline (reference sequence). The CDR3 has 14 amino acids. V lost 5 bases, J lost 6 bases, and 5 bases stayed unmatched. The CDR3 DNA is TGTGCCAGTAGTTCCTGGACAGGGGGCCATGGCTACACCTTC. Encoded protein: CASSSWTGGHGYTF. Full variable domain (remainder filled in from reference TRBV19 and TRBJ1-2): DGGITQSPKYLFRKEGQNVTLSCEQNLNHDAMYWYRQDPGQGLRLIYYSQIVNDFQKGDIAEGYSVSREKKESFPLTVTSAQKNPTAFYLCASSSWTGGHGYTFGSGTRLTVV.

V usage is TRBV27 and J usage is TRBJ1-4, with D uncertain. Looked up from germline, CDR1 is MNHEY and CDR2 is SMNVEV (reference sequence). V was shortened by 4 bases and J by 0 bases, with 6 bases between the two germline ends. The CDR3 runs 14 residues. CDR3 bases: TGTGCCAGCAGTTCGTTAACAACTAATGAAAAACTGTTTTTT. Translated, it gives CASSSLTTNEKLFF.

The chain uses TRBV12-3 or TRBV12-4 and TRBJ1-1, with D unresolved. This CDR3 comprises 13 residues. V lost 3 bases and J lost 6, with 11 bases in between. CDR3 sequence (DNA): TGTGCCAGCAGTTTCGGGTTGCAGTCTGAAGCTTTCTTT. Translated: CASSFGLQSEAFF.

The V gene is TRBV7-9, the J gene TRBJ2-7; 10 bases agree with TRBD2. The CDR3 covers 19 residues. V lost 5 bases, J lost 4 bases, and 20 bases stayed unmatched. The germline V gene has CDR1 SEHNR and CDR2 FQNEAQ (reference sequence). In DNA form, the CDR3 reads TGTGCCAGCAGCCCAGATAGCGGGGGGCACATGAAACGAGCTTACGAGCAGTACTTC. Translation gives CASSPDSGGHMKRAYEQYF.

The V call is TRBV27, the J call TRBJ2-7, with 7 bases fitting TRBD2. J was trimmed by 3 bases and V by 7 bases; bases with no gene match: 6. The CDR3 contains 13 residues. CDR1 is MNHEY and CDR2 is SMNVEV in the germline V gene (reference sequence). CDR3: CASNPAGIYEQYF. The CDR3, as DNA: TGTGCCAGCAATCCAGCGGGAATCTACGAGCAGTACTTC.

The rearrangement uses TRBV5-1 and TRBJ1-1; D uncertain. Trimming left V 0 bases short and J 0 bases short, with 6 bases between. The CDR3 totals 14 residues. Germline V gene data show CDR1 as SGHRS and CDR2 as YFSETQ. CDR3 nucleotides: TGCGCCAGCAGCTTGGACCTATTGAACACTGAAGCTTTCTTT. As protein: CASSLDLLNTEAFF.

V gene TRBV5-1 combines with J gene TRBJ1-2, with no clear D. The CDR3 runs to 15 residues. Deletions cut 0 bases from V and 4 bases from J, with 13 bases between. Germline V gene sequence: CDR1 SGHRS, CDR2 YFSETQ. The CDR3 DNA sequence: TGCGCCAGCAGCTTGGGTTGGAAAAGGAGCTATGGCTACACCTTC. Its translation: CASSLGWKRSYGYTF.

The V and J genes are TRBV5-4 and TRBJ1-2, with TRBD1 as a possible D gene (6 bases). Germline loops: CDR1 SGHNT, CDR2 YYREEE (reference sequence). V lost 9 bases and J 7 bases, leaving 16 bases between the germline ends. This CDR3 is built from 12 residues. CDR3 sequence reads: CATRGMRLGYTF. The CDR3 nucleotides are TGTGCCACTAGGGGGATGCGGCTTGGCTACACCTTC.

This clone was observed a handful of times. The chain links TRBV21-1 to TRBJ2-1; TRBD1 is taken as the D call from the table, unchecked against the DNA. TRBV21-1 is designated a pseudogene. The CDR3 is made up of 12 amino acids. The CDR3 sequence is CASSRRQNEQFF. For the CDR3, the DNA is TGTGCCAGCAGCAGGCGACAGAATGAGCAGTTCTTC.

The chain has TRBV25-1 and TRBJ1-4, with unresolved D. The germline V and J ends were trimmed by 7 bases and 5 bases, with 17 bases remaining between them. This CDR3 contains 15 residues. Looked up from germline, CDR1 is MGHDK and CDR2 is SYGVNS. This chain's CDR3 is CASTSVDIPNEKLFF. The CDR3 bases are TGTGCCAGCACGTCCGTAGACATCCCAAATGAAAAACTGTTTTTT.

The chain employs TRBV6-6 and TRBJ1-1; D might be TRBD1 (5 bases). Trimming removed 2 bases at V and 3 bases at J, with 13 bases between. Per the germline V gene, CDR1 is MNHNY and CDR2 is SVGAGI (reference sequence). CDR3 size: 15 residues. CDR3 nucleotides: TGTGCCAGCAGTTACAAGGGGCGCTGGGACACTGAAGCTTTCTTT. Protein product: CASSYKGRWDTEAFF.

The V call is TRBV7-3, the J call TRBJ2-7; 8 bases map to TRBD2. Trimming cost V 1 base and J 4 bases; bases outside gene matches: 9. This CDR3 spans 16 amino acids. Germline lookup yields CDR1 SGHTA and CDR2 FQGTGA. The CDR3 here is CASSLSGPASGYEQYF. The DNA of the CDR3 is TGTGCCAGCAGCTTAAGTGGCCCGGCTAGCGGGTACGAGCAGTACTTC.

The J gene is TRBJ2-3, the V gene TRBV7-9, with D uncertain. This CDR3 has 15 residues. Germline V gene sequence: CDR1 SEHNR, CDR2 FQNEAQ (reference sequence). Trimming stripped 2 bases from V and 6 bases from J, with 15 bases between. The CDR3, as DNA: TGTGCCAGCAGCTTATGGCCCCAGAACCTGGATACGCAGTATTTT. Its translation is CASSLWPQNLDTQYF.

A remark on this clone: Other nucleotide sequences in the sample specify the same CDR3. This chain connects TRBV6-5 to TRBJ2-1, with 9 positions matching TRBD2. Trimming removed 5 bases from V and 4 bases from J; junction bases left unmatched: 3. The germline CDR1 and CDR2 sequences are MNHEY and SVGAGI. CDR3 length equals 14 residues. DNA for the CDR3: TGTGCCAGCAGTCTAGCGGGGAGGTACAATGAGCAGTTCTTC. It yields the protein CASSLAGRYNEQFF.